This T cell receptor beta chain was sequenced in a study of T cell responses to AZD1222 COVID-19 vaccine. Germline CDR1 is KGHSH and CDR2 is LQKENI. The junction had 5 bases not matched to a gene; V was cut back by 5 bases and J by 2 bases. The CDR3 is made up of 15 amino acids. This clone has just one count. Its cognate antigen is unknown. TCRdb keeps only in-frame clones here, not all; method: immunoSEQ multiplex PCR. The top ten hold under 14% of the sample, which has around 96,000 clones, 85% to 95% seen once. The analysis combined second doses at about 4 or about 12 weeks. The study, taken as a whole, reports: At 160-218 and 743-854, vaccine-associated CD4 TCRs were dominant, and they spanned spike. The donor cohort was predominantly white British with a female majority, and clonal diversity may have been underestimated.

The rearrangement joins TRBV18 to TRBJ2-3; 9 bases fit TRBD1. Material: peripheral blood, obtained 28 days after the second AZD1222 dose. This receptor was taken from an adult who received the AZD1222 COVID-19 vaccine. DNA for the CDR3: TGTGCCAGCTCAGACAGGGGGTTAAACACAGATACGCAGTATTTT. It yields the protein CASSDRGLNTDTQYF.